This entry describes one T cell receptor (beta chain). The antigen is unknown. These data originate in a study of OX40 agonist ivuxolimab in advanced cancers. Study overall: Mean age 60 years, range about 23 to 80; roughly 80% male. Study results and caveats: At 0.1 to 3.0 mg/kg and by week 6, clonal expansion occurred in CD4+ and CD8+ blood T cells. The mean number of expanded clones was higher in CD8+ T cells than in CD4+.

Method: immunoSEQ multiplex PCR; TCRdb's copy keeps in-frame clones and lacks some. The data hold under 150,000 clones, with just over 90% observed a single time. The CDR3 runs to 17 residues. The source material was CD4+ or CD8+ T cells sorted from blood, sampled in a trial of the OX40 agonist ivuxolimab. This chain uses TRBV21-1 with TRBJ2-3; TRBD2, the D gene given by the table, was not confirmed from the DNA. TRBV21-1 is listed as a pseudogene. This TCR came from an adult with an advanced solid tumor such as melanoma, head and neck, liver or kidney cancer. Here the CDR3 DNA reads TGTGCCAGCAGCAAGCGGGACTCTCCTCGGGTCGGGGATACGCAGTATTTT. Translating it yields CASSKRDSPRVGDTQYF.